This T cell receptor beta chain was sequenced for a study of T cell responses to AZD1222 COVID-19 vaccine. V was clipped by 2 bases and J by 8 bases, with 9 bases between them. This CDR3 is 11 amino acids long. Germline lookup yields CDR1 GTSNPN and CDR2 SVGIG (reference sequence). The data were produced by immunoSEQ multiplex PCR, yet TCRdb's version contains in-frame clones alone and is incomplete. The table records approximately 150,000 clones, approximately 91% of them present only once. This receptor was taken from an adult who received the AZD1222 COVID-19 vaccine. The chain has TRBV30 and TRBJ1-1; D remains ambiguous. Sequenced material: peripheral blood, taken 28 days after the second AZD1222 dose. CDR3 sequence reads: CAWSSGVEAFF. The CDR3 DNA reads as TGTGCCTGGAGTTCCGGGGTCGAAGCTTTCTTT.